This T cell receptor (beta chain) was profiled in a study of blood T cell repertoires in COVID-19. Study-wide background: Samples of COVID-19 (acute and convalescent) were obtained from the United States, Italy and Spain.

Everyone who took part was roughly 18 to 89 years old, and they came from fewer than 25 US areas. Cohorts were based on clinical histories the participants reported. Clones were read by immunoSEQ multiplex PCR, and TCRdb kept only the in-frame ones, dropping some. The sample lists 200,000 to 250,000 clones, 90% occurring once. The germline V gene encodes CDR1 MNHEY and CDR2 SMNVEV (reference sequence). V was trimmed by 0 bases and J by 4 bases, leaving 6 bases between them. This CDR3 has 13 amino acids. The sample was PBMCs or T cells enriched from blood (not recorded which). This TCR was sampled from a man aged 25-45 years who had been exposed to COVID-19. The chain couples TRBV27 to TRBJ1-1; no reliable D call. The CDR3 bases are TGTGCCAGCAGTTTATCGAGGATCACTGAAGCTTTCTTT. This translates into CASSLSRITEAFF.